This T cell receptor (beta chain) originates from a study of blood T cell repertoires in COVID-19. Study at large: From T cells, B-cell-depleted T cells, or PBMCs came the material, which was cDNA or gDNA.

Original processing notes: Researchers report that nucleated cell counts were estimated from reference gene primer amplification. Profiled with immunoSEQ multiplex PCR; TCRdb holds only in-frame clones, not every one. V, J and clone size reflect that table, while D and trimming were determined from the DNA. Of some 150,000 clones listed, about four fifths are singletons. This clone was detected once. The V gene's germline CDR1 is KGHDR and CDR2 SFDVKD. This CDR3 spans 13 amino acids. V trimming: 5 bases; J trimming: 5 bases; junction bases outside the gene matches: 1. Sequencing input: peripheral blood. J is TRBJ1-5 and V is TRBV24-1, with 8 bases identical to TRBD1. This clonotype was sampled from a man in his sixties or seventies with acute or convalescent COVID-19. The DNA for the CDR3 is TGTGCCACCAGTGCGACAGGGGATCAGCCCCAGCATTTT. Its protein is CATSATGDQPQHF.